These 21 T cell receptor beta chains were all obtained from the same sample, sequenced in a study of blood T cell repertoires in COVID-19. The table came from immunoSEQ multiplex PCR; TCRdb's copy has only in-frame clones and leaves some out. The sample lists some 150,000 clones, around 85% occurring once. The source material was peripheral blood. These receptors were obtained from a man between 65 and 80 years old with acute or convalescent COVID-19.

V gene TRBV19 combines with J gene TRBJ2-2, with D maybe TRBD1 (6 bases). This CDR3 spans 17 amino acids. Germline CDR1 reads LNHDA; CDR2 reads SQIVND (reference sequence). Trimming pared 3 bases from V and 0 bases from J, leaving 14 bases between. Here the CDR3 DNA reads TGTGCCAGTAGTATCCAGACAGGAACCGCGAACACCGGGGAGCTGTTTTTT. Translating it yields CASSIQTGTANTGELFF.

The genes are TRBV18 and TRBJ2-7, with 11 bases fitting TRBD1. Germline CDR1 is KGHSH and CDR2 is LQKENI. Trimming cost V 2 bases and J 5 bases; bases outside gene matches: 5. The CDR3 runs 15 residues. The CDR3 DNA follows: TGTGCCAGCTCACCATCCGGACAGGGGGCTCACGAGCAGTACTTC. Protein sequence: CASSPSGQGAHEQYF.

The rearrangement uses TRBV29-1 and TRBJ2-3, with a tentative D call TRBD2 (5 bases). This CDR3 contains 14 residues. V was cut by 7 bases and J by 0 bases, with 14 bases left in between. Germline-derived CDR1 and CDR2 are SQVTM and ANQGSEA. The CDR3: CSAEGEASTDTQYF. Here the CDR3 DNA reads TGCAGCGCTGAGGGAGAAGCTAGCACAGATACGCAGTATTTT.

Written as DNA, the CDR3 is TGTGCCAGCACTGATACTAGCACAGATACGCAGTATTTT. Protein product: CASTDTSTDTQYF. This rearrangement joins TRBV2 to TRBJ2-3; D remains ambiguous. Germline V lookup: CDR1 SNHLY, CDR2 FYNNEI. Trimming took off 7 bases at V and 0 bases at J, with 8 bases between the two ends. This CDR3 is 13 amino acids long. Full variable domain (outside the CDR3, taken from reference TRBV2 and TRBJ2-3): EPEVTQTPSHQVTQMGQEVILRCVPISNHLYFYWYRQILGQKVEFLVSFYNNEISEKSEIFDDQFSVERPDGSNFTLKIRSTKLEDSAMYFCASTDTSTDTQYFGPGTRLTVL.

The V gene is TRBV10-2, the J gene TRBJ1-5; 8 bases are a match to TRBD1. CDR1 WSHSY and CDR2 SAAADI come from the germline V gene. The CDR3 contains 14 residues. Losses at the gene ends were 7 bases for V and 1 base for J; bases not matched to a gene: 3. The CDR3 nucleotides are TGCGCCAGCAAGGACAGGGAAAGCAATCAGCCCCAGCATTTT. Protein sequence: CASKDRESNQPQHF.

The rearrangement links TRBV28 to TRBJ1-3, with D unclear. The germline CDR1 and CDR2 sequences are MDHEN and SYDVKM. The CDR3 sequence is 11 residues long. Trimming cost V 8 bases and J 4 bases, with 6 bases left between them. The CDR3 region is CASGDGNTIYF. CDR3 nucleotides: TGTGCCAGCGGAGACGGAAACACCATATATTTT.

The CDR3 DNA follows: TGTGCCAGTAGTATCATGCAGCGGGCAGACTACAATGAGCAGTTCTTC. Protein: CASSIMQRADYNEQFF. The chain combines TRBV19 with TRBJ2-1; a possible D gene is TRBD2 (6 bases). The CDR3 has 16 residues. V was shortened by 3 bases and J by 3 bases, with 15 bases between the two germline ends. The germline gives CDR1 LNHDA, CDR2 SQIVND (reference sequence).

The chain employs TRBV25-1 and TRBJ2-3; 14 nucleotides line up with TRBD2. With 5 bases clipped from V and 12 bases from J, the junction kept 7 bases outside the gene matches. CDR3 length: 14 amino acids. The V gene's germline CDR1 is MGHDK and CDR2 SYGVNS. Here the CDR3 reads CASSNSGTSGSQYF. The CDR3 DNA sequence: TGTGCCAGCAGTAACTCCGGGACTAGCGGGAGCCAGTATTTT. Full variable domain (rest looked up from reference TRBV25-1 and TRBJ2-3): EADIYQTPRYLVIGTGKKITLECSQTMGHDKMYWYQQDPGMELHLIHYSYGVNSTEKGDLSSESTVSRIRTEHFPLTLESARPSHTSQYLCASSNSGTSGSQYFGPGTRLTVL.

The chain uses TRBV7-9 and TRBJ2-5; D might be TRBD1 (5 bases). The CDR3 covers 13 residues. V lost 1 base, J lost 5 bases, and 8 bases lay in between. Germline CDR1 and CDR2: SEHNR and FQNEAQ (reference sequence). The CDR3 is CASSLGGSETQYF. The DNA of the CDR3 is TGTGCCAGCAGCTTAGGGGGCTCGGAGACCCAGTACTTC.

V gene TRBV28 combines with J gene TRBJ2-1; 9 positions agree with TRBD2. The CDR3 runs to 17 residues. After removal of 4 bases from V and 5 bases from J, the junction contained 12 bases not matched to a gene. CDR1 and CDR2 from the germline V gene are MDHEN and SYDVKM. The chain's CDR3 is CASSSPGGSGRHNEQFF. CDR3 sequence (DNA): TGTGCCAGCAGTTCTCCTGGAGGAAGCGGGAGGCACAATGAGCAGTTCTTC.

J is TRBJ2-3 and V is TRBV7-9, with D perhaps TRBD1 (6 bases). CDR1 is SEHNR, CDR2 FQNEAQ, per germline (reference sequence). The CDR3 covers 16 residues. V was clipped by 5 bases and J by 2 bases, with 17 bases between them. Written as DNA, the CDR3 is TGTGCCAGCAGCAAGGACAGTTGGGGTCTCACAGATACGCAGTATTTT. Translating it yields CASSKDSWGLTDTQYF.

CDR3: CASSASTGVGYTF. Here the CDR3 DNA reads TGTGCCAGCAGCGCAAGTACAGGGGTCGGCTACACCTTC. The chain has TRBV9 and TRBJ1-2; 7 bases align to TRBD1. The V segment lost 3 bases and the J segment 8 bases; nucleotides outside the gene matches: 7. The CDR3 runs 13 residues. Germline V lookup: CDR1 SGDLS, CDR2 YYNGEE.

The rearrangement uses TRBV5-1 and TRBJ2-5, with D perhaps matching TRBD2 (7 bases). Per germline, CDR1 SGHRS and CDR2 YFSETQ. V was shortened by 2 bases and J by 0 bases, with 14 bases between the two germline ends. This CDR3 comprises 16 residues. DNA of the CDR3: TGCGCCAGCAGCTTTGGGGGGGCAGAAAACCAAGAGACCCAGTACTTC. It specifies CASSFGGAENQETQYF.

V usage is TRBV10-3 and J usage is TRBJ2-5, with D perhaps TRBD1 (5 bases). Trimming removed 3 bases from V and 1 base from J, with 9 bases in between. Per the germline V gene, CDR1 is ENHRY and CDR2 is SYGVKD. The CDR3 consists of 14 residues. CDR3 DNA: TGTGCCATCAGTGATTCTCAGGGCCAAGAGACCCAGTACTTC. It is translated as CAISDSQGQETQYF.

The rearrangement uses TRBV9 and TRBJ2-5, with 15 bases fitting TRBD2. The CDR3 is 18 residues long. V was pared by 3 bases and J by 5 bases, with 11 bases of the junction left unmatched. CDR1 is SGDLS, CDR2 YYNGEE, per germline. The CDR3 is CASSEGGLAGGTGETQYF. Here the CDR3 DNA reads TGTGCCAGCAGCGAGGGGGGACTAGCGGGAGGAACTGGGGAGACCCAGTACTTC.

The chain is built from TRBV2 and TRBJ2-5, with TRBD1 matching 9 bases. The CDR3 is 14 amino acids. Germline CDR1 and CDR2: SNHLY and FYNNEI. V shed 7 bases, J shed 3 bases, and the junction held 6 bases outside the gene matches. The DNA for the CDR3 is TGTGCCAGCAAGGGGACAGGGTGGGAAGAGACCCAGTACTTC. Translating gives CASKGTGWEETQYF.

The CDR3 reads CASSSQGAGDEKLFF. The CDR3 DNA follows: TGTGCCAGCAGCTCACAGGGGGCTGGGGATGAAAAACTGTTTTTT. The rearrangement uses TRBV28 and TRBJ1-4; 9 bases are shared with TRBD1. The V and J ends lost 6 bases and 6 bases, in that order; junction bases with no gene match: 8. The CDR3 runs 15 residues. Per germline, CDR1 MDHEN and CDR2 SYDVKM.

The V and J genes are TRBV5-3 and TRBJ2-7; the match to TRBD1 covers 8 bases. TRBV5-3 is identified as an open reading frame with a role that is uncertain. Trimming took 4 bases from V and 1 from J; bases not matched to a gene: 4. The CDR3 loop spans 14 amino acids. The CDR3 DNA reads as TGTGCCAGAAGCCTGGACAGGGCATCCTACGAGCAGTACTTC. Translation gives CARSLDRASYEQYF.

The V gene is TRBV5-1, the J gene TRBJ2-3, with 12 bases lining up with TRBD2. Germline CDR1 reads SGHRS; CDR2 reads YFSETQ. Trimming at V came to 4 bases and at J to 3 bases, leaving 12 bases not matched to a gene. The CDR3 is 18 residues long. This chain's CDR3 is CASSPWALAGGPTDTQYF. The CDR3 DNA reads as TGCGCCAGCAGCCCCTGGGCTCTAGCGGGAGGGCCAACAGATACGCAGTATTTT. The whole variable domain, filled in from reference TRBV5-1 and TRBJ2-3, reads KAGVTQTPRYLIKTRGQQVTLSCSPISGHRSVSWYQQTPGQGLQFLFEYFSETQRNKGNFPGRFSGRQFSNSRSEMNVSTLELGDSALYLCASSPWALAGGPTDTQYFGPGTRLTVL.

This chain joins TRBV4-3 and TRBJ1-3, with unresolved D. V lost 0 bases, J lost 0 bases, and 6 bases lay in between. CDR1 and CDR2 (germline): LGHNA, YSLEER. The CDR3 has 15 amino acids. The chain's CDR3 is CASSQDTISGNTIYF. The CDR3 DNA reads as TGCGCCAGCAGCCAAGATACAATCTCTGGAAACACCATATATTTT.

The V and J genes are TRBV19 and TRBJ1-1, with a weak D call TRBD1 (5 bases). The CDR3 has 14 amino acids. Trimming stripped 0 bases from V and 4 bases from J, with 9 bases between. Germline V gives CDR1 LNHDA, CDR2 SQIVND (reference sequence). CDR3 residues: CASSIDPGGTEAFF. CDR3 DNA: TGTGCCAGTAGTATAGATCCGGGGGGCACTGAAGCTTTCTTT.